Each of the 26 T cell receptor beta chains below was sequenced from the same sample in a study of T-cell memory formation after mild COVID-19. MiXCR was run by TCRdb on the 5' RACE reads, yielding one entry per CDR3 protein. Of some 43,000 distinct CDR3 sequences listed, about 6.1% were seen once; the top ten hold 0.7% to 0.9%. The sequencing sample was made of PBMCs or a T cell subset sorted from them (not recorded which). The receptors derive from an adult who had mild COVID-19 (a few samples of this study predate the infection). Cell type and time point are not known.

This clonotype has ten or more counts. DNA for the CDR3: TGTGCCAGCAGCTTTACAGGGTCGGGGCAGCCCCAGCATTTT. Translating gives CASSFTGSGQPQHF. This chain connects TRBV7-2 to TRBJ1-5; D may be TRBD1 (6 bases). V dropped 3 bases and J dropped 7 bases, with 13 bases sitting between them. Germline V gene lookup returns CDR1 SGHTA and CDR2 FQGNSA. CDR3 length: 14 amino acids.

This clonotype was counted ten times or more. V usage is TRBV5-1 and J usage is TRBJ2-7, with 7 bases that match TRBD1. This CDR3 is built from 14 residues. The V gene end was trimmed by 3 bases and the J gene end by 1 base; junction bases not matched to a gene: 4. Germline V gene lookup returns CDR1 SGHRS and CDR2 YFSETQ. Written as DNA, the CDR3 is TGCGCCAGCAGCTACCGGACAGGATCCTACGAGCAGTACTTC. It translates to CASSYRTGSYEQYF.

This clonotype appeared many times. The V and J genes are TRBV7-2 and TRBJ1-5; possibly TRBD1 for D (6 bases). The germline gives CDR1 SGHTA, CDR2 FQGNSA. CDR3 length equals 16 residues. V was shortened by 8 bases and J by 7 bases, with 24 bases between the two germline ends. The CDR3 loop reads CASANYLTGHVQPQHF. The CDR3 bases are TGTGCCAGCGCCAACTATCTGACAGGCCACGTCCAGCCCCAGCATTTT.

The V gene is TRBV7-2, the J gene TRBJ2-7; D gene unclear. The CDR3 spans 16 residues. Looked up from germline, CDR1 is SGHTA and CDR2 is FQGNSA. Trimming removed 1 base from V and 6 bases from J, with 19 bases in between. CDR3 nucleotides: TGTGCCAGCAGCTTAGGGGTTAGAAGCGCGGATTTCGAGCAGTACTTC. Protein product: CASSLGVRSADFEQYF.

Many counts were recorded for this clonotype. One end of the junction varies from germline; a read error may be responsible. This chain joins TRBV29-1 and TRBJ2-1; D is possibly TRBD1 (5 bases). This CDR3 is 14 amino acids long. Per the germline V gene, CDR1 is SQVTM and CDR2 is ANQGSEA. The CDR3 region is CSIEWQGHNNEQFF. The CDR3 DNA reads as TGCAGCATTGAGTGGCAGGGCCACAACAATGAGCAGTTCTTC.

The V gene is TRBV3-1, the J gene TRBJ1-1; tentatively, D is TRBD1 (6 bases). V was clipped by 2 bases and J by 1 base, with 8 bases between them. The CDR3 extends over 14 amino acids. In germline, CDR1 is LGHDT, CDR2 YNNKEL (reference sequence). The CDR3 coding sequence is TGTGCCAGCAGCCAATTACAGGGGAACACTGAAGCTTTCTTT. This encodes CASSQLQGNTEAFF. Combining the CDR3 with reference TRBV3-1 and TRBJ1-1 gives the whole variable domain DTAVSQTPKYLVTQMGNDKSIKCEQNLGHDTMYWYKQDSKKFLKIMFSYNNKELIINETVPNRFSPKSPDKAHLNLHINSLELGDSAVYFCASSQLQGNTEAFFGQGTRLTVV.

This clonotype was seen repeatedly, ten times or more. The J gene is TRBJ2-7, the V gene TRBV12-3 or TRBV12-4; possibly TRBD2 for D (6 bases). Trimming cost V 1 base and J 3 bases, with 10 bases left between them. There are 14 residues in the CDR3. The DNA for the CDR3 is TGTGCCAGCAGTTTAGGCGGGGAAGGCTACGAGCAGTACTTC. Its translation is CASSLGGEGYEQYF.

CDR3 sequence: CASSLERSLAKNIQYF. The CDR3 DNA reads TGTGCCAGCAGCTTGGAACGCTCACTAGCCAAAAACATTCAGTACTTC. The V gene is TRBV5-4, the J gene TRBJ2-4, with D unresolved. The V end lost 0 bases, the J end lost 0 bases, and 10 bases lay between the germline ends. The CDR3 totals 16 residues. CDR1 and CDR2 (germline): SGHNT, YYREEE (reference sequence).

The table lists this clonotype with a few counts. V usage is TRBV3-1 and J usage is TRBJ1-1; D uncertain. Germline CDR1 is LGHDT and CDR2 is YNNKEL (reference sequence). CDR3 length equals 13 residues. V lost 0 bases and J 3 bases, leaving 5 bases between the germline ends. The CDR3 DNA reads as TGTGCCAGCAGCCAAGAGAGCGACACTGAAGCTTTCTTT. Translating it yields CASSQESDTEAFF.

This chain links TRBV2 with TRBJ1-5; unclear D gene. The CDR3 is 13 residues long. The germline V and J ends were trimmed by 4 bases and 9 bases, with 13 bases remaining between them. Germline V gives CDR1 SNHLY, CDR2 FYNNEI. The CDR3 loop reads CASSGDPTRPQHF. Written as DNA, the CDR3 is TGTGCCAGCAGTGGAGACCCTACTCGGCCCCAGCATTTT. The full variable domain, its missing parts supplied by reference TRBV2 and TRBJ1-5, is EPEVTQTPSHQVTQMGQEVILRCVPISNHLYFYWYRQILGQKVEFLVSFYNNEISEKSEIFDDQFSVERPDGSNFTLKIRSTKLEDSAMYFCASSGDPTRPQHFGDGTRLSIL.

The rearrangement links TRBV11-2 to TRBJ2-4; no firm D call. With 4 bases removed from V and 8 bases from J, the gap between germline ends came to 9 bases. This CDR3 spans 12 amino acids. Germline-derived CDR1 and CDR2 are SGHAT and FQNNGV. The CDR3 loop is CASSSNGHIQYF. The CDR3 nucleotides read TGTGCCAGCAGCTCTAATGGGCACATTCAGTACTTC.

The table lists this clonotype with a few counts. This chain connects TRBV5-5 to TRBJ2-7; 8 bases line up with TRBD1. This CDR3 is built from 14 residues. With 4 bases clipped from V and 3 bases from J, the junction kept 6 bases outside the gene matches. From germline, CDR1 is SGHKS and CDR2 YYEKEE (reference sequence). The CDR3 loop is CASSPLGTGYEQYF. The CDR3 region has the DNA TGTGCCAGCAGCCCGCTTGGGACAGGCTACGAGCAGTACTTC.

This clonotype turned up a few times. The rearrangement links TRBV12-3 or TRBV12-4 to TRBJ1-5; weak D call: TRBD1 (6 bases). V dropped 2 bases and J dropped 3 bases, with 8 bases sitting between them. The CDR3 covers 14 residues. The CDR3 loop is CASSLQGLNQPQHF. The CDR3 DNA follows: TGTGCCAGCAGTTTACAGGGGCTCAATCAGCCCCAGCATTTT.

This clonotype was seen repeatedly, ten times or more. V usage is TRBV6-5 and J usage is TRBJ1-1, with D unclear. The V gene lost 7 bases and the J gene lost 4 bases, with 7 bases spanning the gap. This CDR3 contains 11 residues. Germline-derived CDR1 and CDR2 are MNHEY and SVGAGI. CDR3 in amino acids: CASTGGTEAFF. DNA of the CDR3: TGTGCCAGCACCGGAGGCACTGAAGCTTTCTTT.

This clonotype was seen a handful of times. The V and J genes are TRBV7-9 and TRBJ2-1, with no clear D. The CDR3 has 13 residues. V gave up 0 bases and J gave up 6 bases, with 6 bases separating them. CDR1 SEHNR and CDR2 FQNEAQ come from the germline V gene (reference sequence). The CDR3 here is CASSLAVPNEQFF. The CDR3 DNA is TGTGCCAGCAGCTTAGCGGTCCCCAATGAGCAGTTCTTC.

At least ten counts were recorded for this clonotype. DNA for the CDR3: TGCAGTGCTCCCAACCGGCAGGGGCCCACAGATACGCAGTATTTT. Translation gives CSAPNRQGPTDTQYF. V usage is TRBV20-1 and J usage is TRBJ2-3; D may be TRBD1 (6 bases). Germline CDR1 reads DFQATT; CDR2 reads SNEGSKA (reference sequence). V dropped 5 bases and J dropped 2 bases, with 17 bases sitting between them. This CDR3 region has 15 residues.

The V call is TRBV12-3 or TRBV12-4, the J call TRBJ1-2; TRBD1 might be the D (6 bases). CDR3 size: 15 residues. V lost 6 bases and J 5 bases, leaving 19 bases between the germline ends. The CDR3 nucleotides read TGTGCCAGCAGGGGAGGGGGACTGGGCTTATATGGCTACACCTTC. Translated, it gives CASRGGGLGLYGYTF.

The table lists this clonotype with many counts. V gene TRBV27 combines with J gene TRBJ2-7; TRBD2 agrees at 8 bases. The CDR3 extends over 16 amino acids. Looked up from germline, CDR1 is MNHEY and CDR2 is SMNVEV (reference sequence). V lost 5 bases and J lost 0; bases outside the gene matches: 9. CDR3 sequence: CASSTISGASSYEQYF. The CDR3 nucleotides read TGTGCCAGCAGTACGATTAGCGGGGCAAGCTCCTACGAGCAGTACTTC.

This clonotype was observed a few times. The genes are TRBV7-8 and TRBJ2-1, with D possibly TRBD1 on 6 matching bases. The CDR3 covers 13 residues. The V end lost 5 bases, the J end lost 6 bases, and 11 bases lay between the germline ends. CDR1 SGHVS and CDR2 FQNEAQ come from the germline V gene. For the CDR3, the DNA is TGTGCCAGCAGCCGACAGGAGTTCAATGAGCAGTTCTTC. This sequence encodes CASSRQEFNEQFF.

The rearrangement joins TRBV7-3 to TRBJ1-1; D gene unclear. Trimming cost V 3 bases and J 1 base, with 6 bases left between them. This CDR3 spans 13 amino acids. Germline lookup yields CDR1 SGHTA and CDR2 FQGTGA. DNA of the CDR3: TGTGCCAGCAGCTTCAGAGAGAACACTGAAGCTTTCTTT. This codes for CASSFRENTEAFF.

This clonotype was counted between two and nine times. The chain joins TRBV6-1 to TRBJ2-7, with TRBD1 matching 9 bases. Germline loops: CDR1 MNHNS, CDR2 SASEGT. V lost 5 bases to trimming and J lost 5 bases; unmatched junction nucleotides: 10. The CDR3 consists of 15 residues. The CDR3 region has the DNA TGTGCCAGCAGTACACAGGGGGCCCTAGGAAACGAGCAGTACTTC. Its translation: CASSTQGALGNEQYF.

This clonotype showed up just a few times. The chain links TRBV4-3 to TRBJ2-3; no firm D call. The CDR3 length is 14 residues. Germline V gene lookup returns CDR1 LGHNA and CDR2 YSLEER. Trimming took 1 base from V and 4 from J, leaving 9 bases between them. CDR3 loop: CASSQGNAADTQYF. The CDR3 bases are TGCGCCAGCAGCCAAGGAAACGCGGCAGATACGCAGTATTTT.

The J gene is TRBJ1-1, the V gene TRBV6-6; D is uncertain. V gave up 2 bases and J gave up 1 base, with 8 bases separating them. The germline V gene has CDR1 MNHNY and CDR2 SVGAGI (reference sequence). CDR3 length: 14 residues. The CDR3 sequence is CASSYLVENTEAFF. CDR3 in DNA: TGTGCCAGCAGTTACCTCGTCGAGAACACTGAAGCTTTCTTT.

In this sample, this clonotype turned up a few times. The chain recombines TRBV4-1 with TRBJ2-7, with TRBD1 matching over 7 bases. With 0 bases clipped from V and 1 base from J, the junction kept 9 bases outside the gene matches. The length of the CDR3 is 17 residues. The germline V gene encodes CDR1 MGHRA and CDR2 YSYEKL. The CDR3 nucleotides are TGCGCCAGCAGCCAAGATGGCGCCCGACAGGGATCCTACGAGCAGTACTTC. Translating it yields CASSQDGARQGSYEQYF.

This clonotype was seen many times. V gene TRBV6-2 or TRBV6-3 combines with J gene TRBJ1-2, with 7 bases that match TRBD1. CDR1 is MNHEY, CDR2 SVGEGT, per germline. J was trimmed by 0 bases and V by 10 bases; bases with no gene match: 5. The CDR3 has 13 amino acids. The CDR3 nucleotides read TGTGCCACCTCGGACAGGCCTAACTATGGCTACACCTTC. It yields the protein CATSDRPNYGYTF.

This clonotype was detected many times. The chain recombines TRBV5-1 with TRBJ1-5; no reliable D call. This CDR3 has 13 residues. The ends were cut back, 3 bases at V and 0 bases at J, with 4 bases in the middle. Germline V lookup: CDR1 SGHRS, CDR2 YFSETQ. The CDR3 sequence: CASSWDSNQPQHF. For the CDR3, the DNA is TGCGCCAGCAGCTGGGATAGCAATCAGCCCCAGCATTTT.